The next 20 T cell receptor beta chains were all read from a single sample in a study of cytomegalovirus exposure and HLA in healthy donors. With 60 Vbeta and 13 Jbeta primers, the PCR was carried out. Method: immunoSEQ multiplex PCR; TCRdb's copy keeps in-frame clones and lacks some. The profile covers 110,000 to 150,000 clones, with more than 60% appearing a single time and 1.5% to 2% taken by the ten largest. The sample was PBMCs. The receptors derive from a female donor in good health and CMV-seronegative.

The gene calls are TRBV25-1 and TRBJ2-3; tentative D call: TRBD1 (5 bases). Trimming took 4 bases from V and 0 from J, leaving 14 bases between them. CDR3 length: 16 residues. The germline V gene encodes CDR1 MGHDK and CDR2 SYGVNS. The CDR3 region has the DNA TGTGCCAGCAGTGCGAGACAGTCATCTAGCACAGATACGCAGTATTTT. Amino acid sequence: CASSARQSSSTDTQYF.

This clone has a single count. V gene TRBV6-5 combines with J gene TRBJ2-7; 11 positions agree with TRBD2. The CDR3 is 16 residues long. Germline V gene lookup returns CDR1 MNHEY and CDR2 SVGAGI. The junction had 1 base not matched to a gene; V was cut back by 0 bases and J by 0 bases. CDR3 sequence: CASSYSTSGSSYEQYF. For the CDR3, the DNA is TGTGCCAGCAGTTACTCAACTAGCGGGAGCTCCTACGAGCAGTACTTC.

The chain recombines TRBV13 with TRBJ2-1, with 7 bases matching TRBD1. From germline, CDR1 is PRHDT and CDR2 FYEKMQ (reference sequence). The ends lost 6 bases at V and 8 bases at J; junction bases unmatched: 10. The CDR3 is 14 residues long. CDR3 in amino acids: CASRRQGIGHEQFF. Here the CDR3 DNA reads TGTGCCAGCAGGCGACAGGGTATCGGTCATGAGCAGTTCTTC.

Turning to this clone: At one of its ends the junction is not consistent with the germline gene, which may arise from a read error. The rearrangement links TRBV7-9 to TRBJ2-3; TRBD1 aligns across 8 bases. This CDR3 is built from 16 residues. The germline V gene encodes CDR1 SEHNR and CDR2 FQNEAQ (reference sequence). In DNA, the CDR3 is TGTTCCAGCAGCTATGGGACAGGCAAAAACACAGATACGCAGTATTTT. Protein sequence: CSSSYGTGKNTDTQYF.

CDR3 nucleotide sequence: TGTGCCAGCAGTGACTCTTCCCCGAGACAGGTATACACCGGGGAGCTGTTTTTT. Translated, it gives CASSDSSPRQVYTGELFF. The rearrangement links TRBV25-1 to TRBJ2-2; possibly TRBD1 for D (6 bases). Trimming took off 3 bases at V and 3 bases at J, with 20 bases between the two ends. Germline V CDR1 and CDR2: MGHDK, SYGVNS. The CDR3 loop spans 18 amino acids.

This clone was seen only a few times. Relative to the germline gene, one junction end is altered; a read error may explain this. This chain links TRBV7-2 with TRBJ2-7; D is perhaps TRBD2 (5 bases). CDR3 length: 13 amino acids. The germline V gene has CDR1 SGHTA and CDR2 FQGNSA. The CDR3 DNA reads as TGTGCCAGCAGCCTAGCCCAGCGCTACGAGCAGTACTTC. Amino acids: CASSLAQRYEQYF. The full variable domain, its missing parts supplied by reference TRBV7-2 and TRBJ2-7, is GAGVSQSPSNKVTEKGKDVELRCDPISGHTALYWYRQSLGQGLEFLIYFQGNSAPDKSGLPSDRFSAERTGGSVSTLTIQRTQQEDSAVYLCASSLAQRYEQYFGPGTRLTVT.

V usage is TRBV27 and J usage is TRBJ1-3; no clear D. Deletions cut 2 bases from V and 3 bases from J, with 5 bases between. This CDR3 is 13 amino acids long. Germline V gene data show CDR1 as MNHEY and CDR2 as SMNVEV (reference sequence). In nucleotides, the CDR3 is TGTGCCAGCAGTTTAACAGATGGAAACACCATATATTTT. The encoded protein is CASSLTDGNTIYF.

The chain joins TRBV5-6 to TRBJ2-5; D may be TRBD2 (5 bases). The end of the DNA fits TRBJ2-7 better, so the J call may be wrong. The CDR3 is 15 amino acids. CDR1 SGHDT and CDR2 YYEEEE come from the germline V gene. CDR3 DNA: TGTGCCAGCAGCCTAGGTGGAGGCTTGACTTACGAGCAGTACTTC. Translating it yields CASSLGGGLTYEQYF.

The V call is TRBV6-5, the J call TRBJ1-2; 8 bases line up with TRBD1. After removal of 3 bases from V and 10 bases from J, the junction contained 16 bases not matched to a gene. The CDR3 length is 16 residues. Germline V gene sequence: CDR1 MNHEY, CDR2 SVGAGI. The CDR3: CASSYTPGTGHGVYTF. The DNA of the CDR3 is TGTGCCAGCAGTTATACACCGGGGACAGGCCACGGTGTCTACACCTTC.

The chain uses TRBV28 and TRBJ2-5, with TRBD1 identical over 7 bases. The trim removed 5 bases at V and 4 bases at J, leaving 19 bases unmatched. This CDR3 is built from 18 residues. Germline lookup yields CDR1 MDHEN and CDR2 SYDVKM. This chain's CDR3 is CASSARQGRSRSGETQYF. The CDR3 bases are TGTGCCAGCAGTGCCCGACAGGGTCGAAGCCGGTCAGGAGAGACCCAGTACTTC.

The genes are TRBV18 and TRBJ2-5; D is ambiguous. V was pared by 3 bases and J by 2 bases, with 10 bases between. CDR1 is KGHSH and CDR2 is LQKENI in the germline V gene. There are 14 residues in the CDR3. The CDR3 sequence is CASSPSERQETQYF. The CDR3 nucleotides read TGTGCCAGCTCACCCTCCGAGAGACAAGAGACCCAGTACTTC.

The chain combines TRBV7-2 with TRBJ2-3; D may be TRBD2 (5 bases). The CDR3 is made up of 14 amino acids. Trimming took 5 bases from V and 5 from J, leaving 14 bases between them. Germline-derived CDR1 and CDR2 are SGHTA and FQGNSA. In DNA, the CDR3 is TGTGCCAGCAGCCCTTTCGGGATTGGAGATACGCAGTATTTT. Residues: CASSPFGIGDTQYF. The whole variable domain, filled in from reference TRBV7-2 and TRBJ2-3, reads GAGVSQSPSNKVTEKGKDVELRCDPISGHTALYWYRQSLGQGLEFLIYFQGNSAPDKSGLPSDRFSAERTGGSVSTLTIQRTQQEDSAVYLCASSPFGIGDTQYFGPGTRLTVL.

V is TRBV5-1 and J is TRBJ1-2, with D possibly matching TRBD1 (6 bases). There are 14 residues in the CDR3. The ends were cut back, 4 bases at V and 4 bases at J, with 14 bases in the middle. CDR1 and CDR2 from the germline V gene are SGHRS and YFSETQ. CDR3 amino acids: CASSTTTGGYGYTF. CDR3 nucleotide sequence: TGCGCCAGCAGCACCACGACAGGAGGCTATGGCTACACCTTC.

This chain connects TRBV6-1 to TRBJ1-1, with D hard to call. Trimming cost V 5 bases and J 7 bases, with 11 bases left between them. This CDR3 has 12 amino acids. Germline V CDR1 and CDR2: MNHNS, SASEGT. This CDR3 reads CASSNSGGEAFF. The CDR3 DNA reads TGTGCCAGCAGTAACAGCGGAGGTGAAGCTTTCTTT.

This clone came up once. This chain links TRBV9 with TRBJ2-1; 7 bases map to TRBD2. The germline CDR1 and CDR2 sequences are SGDLS and YYNGEE. This CDR3 has 15 amino acids. Losses at the gene ends were 7 bases for V and 4 bases for J; bases not matched to a gene: 11. The CDR3 DNA reads TGTGCCAGCGCTTCTCGAAGGGAGGGGTACAATGAGCAGTTCTTC. It codes for CASASRREGYNEQFF.

V is TRBV19 and J is TRBJ2-7, with 7 bases that match TRBD1. The CDR3 length is 14 residues. J lost 2 bases, V lost 5 bases, and 6 bases had no gene match. Germline CDR1 LNHDA, CDR2 SQIVND (reference sequence). CDR3 region: CASSASGTAYEQYF. DNA for the CDR3: TGTGCCAGTAGTGCTTCCGGGACAGCCTACGAGCAGTACTTC.

The genes are TRBV9 and TRBJ2-5, with 7 bases fitting TRBD2. Germline lookup yields CDR1 SGDLS and CDR2 YYNGEE. After removal of 4 bases from V and 4 bases from J, the junction contained 10 bases not matched to a gene. The CDR3 runs to 15 residues. DNA of the CDR3: TGTGCCAGCAGCACTGGGCCCAGGGAGGGAGAGACCCAGTACTTC. It encodes CASSTGPREGETQYF.

This clone was found a few times. The rearrangement uses TRBV2 and TRBJ2-5; 9 bases map to TRBD1. CDR1 and CDR2 (germline): SNHLY, FYNNEI. The CDR3 covers 17 residues. V was clipped by 0 bases and J by 2 bases; unmatched bases: 7. CDR3 loop: CASSEARTGAAQETQYF. DNA of the CDR3: TGTGCCAGCAGTGAAGCACGGACAGGGGCGGCTCAAGAGACCCAGTACTTC.

The rearrangement uses TRBV6-5 and TRBJ2-5; TRBD1 is a possible D gene (6 bases). V was trimmed by 6 bases and J by 4 bases, leaving 15 bases between them. This CDR3 has 14 amino acids. Germline V gene lookup returns CDR1 MNHEY and CDR2 SVGAGI. The CDR3 DNA is TGTGCCAGCAGACGCCAGGGACATCTAGAGACCCAGTACTTC. Translation: CASRRQGHLETQYF.

This clone was recorded a few times. The genes are TRBV6-6 and TRBJ2-7; TRBD1 agrees at 8 bases. From germline, CDR1 is MNHNY and CDR2 SVGAGI (reference sequence). V lost 4 bases, J lost 1 base, and 6 bases stayed unmatched. The CDR3 is made up of 15 amino acids. The CDR3 DNA is TGTGCCAGCAGTTTCGGACAGGGACATTCCTACGAGCAGTACTTC. Translating it yields CASSFGQGHSYEQYF.